This TCR beta chain was identified in a study of vaccination and CD4 T cells after COVID-19. For this clonotype: No antigen is known for it.

V was shortened by 7 bases and J by 0 bases, with 16 bases between the two germline ends. CDR1 and CDR2 from the germline V gene are SGHNT and YYREEE (reference sequence). The CDR3 runs 15 residues. The Oncomine TCR Beta short-read assay was applied to DNA of cultured CD4+ T cells. TCRdb analysed the PCR reads with MiXCR anew, one entry per CDR3 protein. The table has several thousand distinct CDR3 sequences, approximately 31% seen once. Documented treatment: roughly nine-day PBMC culture with coronavirus spike peptide pools or control peptides (ViraFEST assay). The clonotype originates from a human donor who had recovered from COVID-19. Sequences were derived from CD4+ T cells from blood, cultured in vitro, sampled after SARS-CoV-2 vaccination. The V and J genes are TRBV5-4 and TRBJ1-2, with unresolved D. CDR3 coding DNA: TGTGCCAGCCGGTACCGGGTCTCGGCTAACTATGGCTACACCTTC. Protein: CASRYRVSANYGYTF. Full variable domain (outside the CDR3, taken from reference TRBV5-4 and TRBJ1-2): ETGVTQSPTHLIKTRGQQVTLRCSSQSGHNTVSWYQQALGQGPQFIFQYYREEENGRGNFPPRFSGLQFPNYSSELNVNALELDDSALYLCASRYRVSANYGYTFGSGTRLTVV.